This entry features one TCR beta chain sequence. The data are from a study of blood T cell repertoires in COVID-19. Study at large: PBMCs, B-cell-depleted T cells, or T cells provided the cDNA or gDNA that made up the material.

How the authors handled the data: Estimated nucleated cell counts came from reference gene primer amplification. Assay used: immunoSEQ multiplex PCR; TCRdb lists only in-frame clones, some missing. V and J calls plus clone size are reproduced from that table; the DNA served to infer D and trimming. The repertoire holds fewer than 150,000 clones, with 85% to 90% as singletons. Looked up from germline, CDR1 is LGHNA and CDR2 is YNFKEQ. This CDR3 has 16 residues. Trimming removed 2 bases from V and 4 bases from J, with 15 bases in between. This chain uses TRBV4-2 with TRBJ2-1; D unclear. The TCR comes from a woman in her thirties or forties with acute or convalescent COVID-19. Sequenced input: peripheral blood. The CDR3 loop is CASSQQAPEPYNEQFF. The CDR3 DNA follows: TGTGCCAGCAGCCAACAAGCGCCAGAGCCATACAATGAGCAGTTCTTC.